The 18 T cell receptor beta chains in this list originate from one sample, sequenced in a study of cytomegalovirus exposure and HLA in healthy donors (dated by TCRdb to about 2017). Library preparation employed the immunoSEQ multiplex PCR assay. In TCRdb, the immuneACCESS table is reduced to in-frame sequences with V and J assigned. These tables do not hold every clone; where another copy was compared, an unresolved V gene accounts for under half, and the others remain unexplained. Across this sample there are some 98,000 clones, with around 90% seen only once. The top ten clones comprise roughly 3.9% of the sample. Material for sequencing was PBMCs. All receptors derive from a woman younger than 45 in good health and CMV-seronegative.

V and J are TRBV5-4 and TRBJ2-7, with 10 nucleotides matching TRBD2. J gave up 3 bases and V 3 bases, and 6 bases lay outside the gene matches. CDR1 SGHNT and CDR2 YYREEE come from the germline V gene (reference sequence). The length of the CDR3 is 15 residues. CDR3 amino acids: CASSSLAGPFYEQYF. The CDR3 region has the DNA TGTGCCAGCAGCTCACTAGCGGGACCTTTCTACGAGCAGTACTTC.

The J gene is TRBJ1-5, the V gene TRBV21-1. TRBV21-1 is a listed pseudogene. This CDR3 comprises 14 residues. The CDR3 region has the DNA TGTGCCAGCAGCAAATTGGGGGGGACCCAGCCCCAGCATTTT. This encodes CASSKLGGTQPQHF.

The CDR3 reads CASSVAPGGSQETQYF. CDR3 nucleotide sequence: TGTGCCAGCAGCGTAGCGCCCGGGGGGAGCCAAGAGACCCAGTACTTC. The gene calls are TRBV9 and TRBJ2-5; 7 bases agree with TRBD2. The trim removed 0 bases at V and 1 base at J, leaving 6 bases unmatched. The CDR3 has 16 residues. Germline V lookup: CDR1 SGDLS, CDR2 YYNGEE.

DNA of the CDR3: TGTGCCAGCATCCCCACTAGCAGCGGGAGGGTCACCGGGGAGCTGTTTTTT. Its translation: CASIPTSSGRVTGELFF. This chain joins TRBV27 and TRBJ2-2; 10 nucleotides match TRBD2. J was trimmed by 4 bases and V by 7 bases; bases with no gene match: 12. Looked up from germline, CDR1 is MNHEY and CDR2 is SMNVEV (reference sequence). The CDR3 has 17 residues.

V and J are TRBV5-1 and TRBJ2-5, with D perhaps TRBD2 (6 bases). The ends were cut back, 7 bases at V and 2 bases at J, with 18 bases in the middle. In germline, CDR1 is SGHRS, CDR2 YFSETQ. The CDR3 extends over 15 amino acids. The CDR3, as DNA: TGCGCCAGCGCCCGTGGTTTTAGCGGACAAGAGACCCAGTACTTC. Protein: CASARGFSGQETQYF.

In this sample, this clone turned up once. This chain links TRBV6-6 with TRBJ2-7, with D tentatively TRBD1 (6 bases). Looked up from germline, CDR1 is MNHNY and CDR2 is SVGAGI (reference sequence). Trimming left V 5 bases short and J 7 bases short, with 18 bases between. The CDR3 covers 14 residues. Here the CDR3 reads CASSGGGQGREQYF. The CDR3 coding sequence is TGTGCCAGCAGTGGGGGCGGCCAAGGACGAGAGCAGTACTTC.

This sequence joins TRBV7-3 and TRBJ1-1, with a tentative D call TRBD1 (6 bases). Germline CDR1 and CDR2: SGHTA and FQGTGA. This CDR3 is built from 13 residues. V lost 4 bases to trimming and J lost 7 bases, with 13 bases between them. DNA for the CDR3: TGTGCCAGCAGCTCATACACAGGGAGTGAAGCTTTCTTT. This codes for CASSSYTGSEAFF.

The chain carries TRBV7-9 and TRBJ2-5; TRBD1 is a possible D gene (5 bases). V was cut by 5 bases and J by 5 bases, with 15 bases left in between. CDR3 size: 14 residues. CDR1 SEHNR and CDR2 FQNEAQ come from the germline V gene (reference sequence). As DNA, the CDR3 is TGTGCCAGCAGCCTACCAGGGTTACGCGAGACCCAGTACTTC. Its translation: CASSLPGLRETQYF.

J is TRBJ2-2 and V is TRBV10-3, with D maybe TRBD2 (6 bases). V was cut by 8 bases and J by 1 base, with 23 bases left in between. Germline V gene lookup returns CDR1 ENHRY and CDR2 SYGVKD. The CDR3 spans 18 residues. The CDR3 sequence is CAIAPGTRDWGNTGELFF. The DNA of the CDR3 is TGTGCCATCGCGCCGGGAACCCGGGACTGGGGGAACACCGGGGAGCTGTTTTTT.

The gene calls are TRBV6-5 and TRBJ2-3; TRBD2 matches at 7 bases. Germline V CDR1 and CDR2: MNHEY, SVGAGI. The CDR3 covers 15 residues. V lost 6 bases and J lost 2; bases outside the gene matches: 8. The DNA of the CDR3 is TGTGCCAGCAGCCTACTGGGGACTACCACAGATACGCAGTATTTT. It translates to CASSLLGTTTDTQYF.

CDR3 residues: CASRNGVMNTEAFF. CDR3 nucleotide sequence: TGTGCCAGTAGGAACGGGGTCATGAACACTGAAGCTTTCTTT. The chain employs TRBV19 and TRBJ1-1; D is unresolved. CDR3 length: 14 amino acids. Germline V gene data show CDR1 as LNHDA and CDR2 as SQIVND (reference sequence). Trimming took off 6 bases at V and 0 bases at J, with 11 bases between the two ends.

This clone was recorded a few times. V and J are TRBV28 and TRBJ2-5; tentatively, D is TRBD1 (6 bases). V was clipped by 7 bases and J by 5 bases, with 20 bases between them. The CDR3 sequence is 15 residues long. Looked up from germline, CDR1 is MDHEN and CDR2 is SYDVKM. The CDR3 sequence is CASTSVGGAWETQYF. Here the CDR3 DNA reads TGTGCCAGCACCAGTGTTGGGGGCGCCTGGGAGACCCAGTACTTC.

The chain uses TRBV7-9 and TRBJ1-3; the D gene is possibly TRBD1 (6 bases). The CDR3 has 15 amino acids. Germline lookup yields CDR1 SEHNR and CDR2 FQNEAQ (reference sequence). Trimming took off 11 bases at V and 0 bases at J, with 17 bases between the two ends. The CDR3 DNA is TGTGCCGGAGACCAGGGGAACCTCTCTGGAAACACCATATATTTT. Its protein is CAGDQGNLSGNTIYF.

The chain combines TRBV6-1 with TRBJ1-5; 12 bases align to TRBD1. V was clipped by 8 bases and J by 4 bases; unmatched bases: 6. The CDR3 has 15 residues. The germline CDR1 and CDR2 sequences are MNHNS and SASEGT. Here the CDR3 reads CASRGTGGANQPQHF. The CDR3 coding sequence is TGTGCCAGCCGAGGGACAGGGGGCGCGAATCAGCCCCAGCATTTT.

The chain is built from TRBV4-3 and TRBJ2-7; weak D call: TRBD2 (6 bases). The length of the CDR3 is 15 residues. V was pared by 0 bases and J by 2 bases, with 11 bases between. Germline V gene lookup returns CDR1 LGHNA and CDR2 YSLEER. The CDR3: CASSQEAGFPYEQYF. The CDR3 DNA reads TGCGCCAGCAGCCAAGAGGCGGGATTCCCCTACGAGCAGTACTTC.

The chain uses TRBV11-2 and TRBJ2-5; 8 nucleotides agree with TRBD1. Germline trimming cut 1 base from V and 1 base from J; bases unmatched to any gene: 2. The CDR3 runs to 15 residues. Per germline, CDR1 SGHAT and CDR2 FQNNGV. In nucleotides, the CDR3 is TGTGCCAGCAGCTTAGGGGACAGGAGCCAAGAGACCCAGTACTTC. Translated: CASSLGDRSQETQYF.

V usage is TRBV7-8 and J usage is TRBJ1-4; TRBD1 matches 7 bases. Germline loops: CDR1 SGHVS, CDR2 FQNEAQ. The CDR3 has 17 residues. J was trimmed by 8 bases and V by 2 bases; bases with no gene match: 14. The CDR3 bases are TGTGCCAGCAGCTTAAGGGACAGCCCCCTACCCCAAGAAAAACTGTTTTTT. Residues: CASSLRDSPLPQEKLFF.

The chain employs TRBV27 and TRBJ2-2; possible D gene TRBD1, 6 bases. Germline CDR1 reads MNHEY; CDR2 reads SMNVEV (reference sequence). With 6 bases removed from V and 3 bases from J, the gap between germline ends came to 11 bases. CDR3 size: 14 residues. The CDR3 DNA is TGTGCCAGCAGAGACAGGCCCCACACCGGGGAGCTGTTTTTT. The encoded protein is CASRDRPHTGELFF.